This TCR beta chain was retrieved from a study of tumour-infiltrating T cells in Burkitt lymphoma. On the study more broadly: Repertoire clonality predicted overall and progression-free survival.

This CDR3 has 14 residues. Trimming took off 5 bases at V and 4 bases at J, with 12 bases between the two ends. Germline V CDR1 and CDR2: SEHNR, FQNEAQ (reference sequence). The table came from immunoSEQ multiplex PCR; TCRdb's copy has only in-frame clones and leaves some out. This table holds more than 800 clones, about 90% found once. This clonotype was sampled from a human donor with diffuse large B-cell lymphoma. The source material was tumor tissue. V and J are TRBV7-9 and TRBJ1-3; D remains unclear. Here the CDR3 reads CASSPTPIGNTIYF. The CDR3 region has the DNA TGTGCCAGCAGCCCTACTCCGATCGGAAACACCATATATTTT.